This passage covers 12 T cell receptor beta chains from one sample sequenced in a study of T cell responses to AZD1222 COVID-19 vaccine. Method: immunoSEQ multiplex PCR; TCRdb's copy keeps in-frame clones and lacks some. Among 100,000 or so clones listed, roughly 89% were seen once. The sample in question was peripheral blood, obtained on day 0 of AZD1222 vaccination. These receptors were collected from an adult in good health.

The genes are TRBV7-9 and TRBJ2-7; no reliable D call. Trimming took 1 base from V and 3 from J, leaving 7 bases between them. From germline, CDR1 is SEHNR and CDR2 FQNEAQ (reference sequence). The CDR3 is made up of 13 amino acids. CDR3 bases: TGTGCCAGCAGCTTAGGACCGCTCTACGAGCAGTACTTC. Translating gives CASSLGPLYEQYF. The full variable domain, rest sourced from reference TRBV7-9 and TRBJ2-7, is DTGVSQNPRHKITKRGQNVTFRCDPISEHNRLYWYRQTLGQGPEFLTYFQNEAQLEKSRLLSDRFSAERPKGSFSTLEIQRTEQGDSAMYLCASSLGPLYEQYFGPGTRLTVT.

The chain combines TRBV7-3 with TRBJ2-5, with a tentative D call TRBD1 (5 bases). The V end lost 5 bases, the J end lost 4 bases, and 17 bases lay between the germline ends. Per germline, CDR1 SGHTA and CDR2 FQGTGA. This CDR3 is built from 15 residues. The CDR3 coding sequence is TGTGCCAGCAGCGCTAGGGGTGGGCAAGTAGAGACCCAGTACTTC. It codes for CASSARGGQVETQYF.

The chain couples TRBV5-1 to TRBJ1-1; D not certain. The CDR3 is 11 residues long. Per germline, CDR1 SGHRS and CDR2 YFSETQ. V lost 3 bases to trimming and J lost 14 bases, with 14 bases between them. The CDR3 nucleotides read TGCGCCAGCAGCTCCTCAGGAGTGCGATTCTTT. It encodes CASSSSGVRFF.

The rearrangement links TRBV11-2 to TRBJ2-7; weak D call: TRBD2 (7 bases). CDR3 size: 16 residues. The V end was cut by 1 base, the J end by 6 bases, with 19 bases between. The germline gives CDR1 SGHAT, CDR2 FQNNGV. The CDR3 region is CASSLGPPEGGREQYF. Here the CDR3 DNA reads TGTGCCAGCAGCTTAGGGCCTCCGGAGGGGGGGCGCGAGCAGTACTTC.

This chain connects TRBV19 to TRBJ2-1, with D perhaps being TRBD1 or TRBD2 (5 bases each). The length of the CDR3 is 15 residues. Germline V gene sequence: CDR1 LNHDA, CDR2 SQIVND (reference sequence). Trimming stripped 3 bases from V and 1 base from J, with 10 bases between. CDR3 bases: TGTGCCAGTAGTATTAACAGGAGGTCCTACAATGAGCAGTTCTTC. Its translation is CASSINRRSYNEQFF.

V usage is TRBV5-1 and J usage is TRBJ1-6; maybe TRBD1 (6 bases). V lost 3 bases to trimming and J lost 7 bases, with 11 bases between them. The CDR3 length is 14 residues. Germline assignment: CDR1 SGHRS and CDR2 YFSETQ. The CDR3 sequence: CASSSTGANSPLHF. CDR3 nucleotides: TGCGCCAGCAGCTCGACAGGCGCCAATTCACCCCTCCACTTT.

V gene TRBV5-1 combines with J gene TRBJ2-7; weak D call: TRBD1 (6 bases). The CDR3 extends over 15 amino acids. Deletions cut 0 bases from V and 2 bases from J, with 12 bases between. Germline assignment: CDR1 SGHRS and CDR2 YFSETQ. This CDR3 reads CASSLAPQGTYEQYF. CDR3 nucleotide sequence: TGCGCCAGCAGCTTGGCTCCACAGGGTACCTACGAGCAGTACTTC.

The chain has TRBV5-1 and TRBJ2-6; D is unclear. The germline V and J ends were trimmed by 4 bases and 0 bases, with 11 bases remaining between them. The CDR3 is 16 amino acids. Germline CDR1 is SGHRS and CDR2 is YFSETQ. The CDR3: CASSVGPISGANVLTF. In DNA, the CDR3 is TGCGCCAGCAGCGTCGGACCGATCTCTGGGGCCAACGTCCTGACTTTC.

The genes are TRBV3-1 (or the pseudogene TRBV3-2) and TRBJ2-7; unclear D gene. Germline CDR1 and CDR2: LGHDT and YNNKEL (reference sequence). V lost 6 bases to trimming and J lost 1 base, with 10 bases between them. This CDR3 is 13 amino acids long. CDR3 sequence reads: CASRAGVSYEQYF. The CDR3 coding sequence is TGTGCCAGCAGGGCAGGTGTATCCTACGAGCAGTACTTC.

V is TRBV5-6 and J is TRBJ1-1, with D hard to call. V was cut by 0 bases and J by 8 bases, with 11 bases left in between. The CDR3 has 13 amino acids. Germline lookup yields CDR1 SGHDT and CDR2 YYEEEE. Written as DNA, the CDR3 is TGTGCCAGCAGCTTGGACGGGTGGAAGGAAGCTTTCTTT. Its protein product is CASSLDGWKEAFF.

The rearrangement joins TRBV10-1 to TRBJ1-1; 8 bases fit TRBD1. The CDR3 length is 15 residues. V lost 5 bases, J lost 0 bases, and 5 bases stayed unmatched. Germline lookup yields CDR1 WNHNN and CDR2 SYGVQD (reference sequence). CDR3 in DNA: TGCGCCAGCAGTCCGCGACAGGGGATGAACACTGAAGCTTTCTTT. Residues: CASSPRQGMNTEAFF.

The chain combines TRBV12-3 or TRBV12-4 with TRBJ1-1; TRBD1 agrees at 7 bases. This CDR3 spans 12 amino acids. V was clipped by 5 bases and J by 10 bases; unmatched bases: 7. The CDR3 region is CASSEMTGRAFF. The CDR3 nucleotides read TGTGCCAGCAGTGAGATGACAGGGCGAGCTTTCTTT.